This is a list of T cell receptor beta chains from one sample in a study of a mutant IDH1 vaccine in newly diagnosed glioma. Their cognate antigens are unknown. Libraries were prepared by immunoSEQ multiplex PCR; TCRdb keeps only in-frame clonotypes and omits some of them. Among 50,000 to 70,000 clones listed, approximately 87% were seen once. The sample consisted of PBMCs, taken from a glioma patient whose treatment included an IDH1 peptide vaccine. These receptors came from a man between 35 and 55 years old with glioma. Each CDR3 is given with its conserved first and last residue. A D gene is named only where the DNA matches it firmly. A row's size may be missing; if present it is once, few, many or a size class.

v_gene	abundance	d_gene	j_gene	len	CDR3nt	CDR3aa
TRBV10-2	-	-	TRBJ2-1	13	TGCGCCAGCAGTGAGTCAGGGGTCAATGAGCAGTTCTTC	CASSESGVNEQFF
TRBV5-6	-	-	TRBJ1-2	12	TGTGCCAGCAGCCCGATGAACTATGGCTACACCTTC	CASSPMNYGYTF
TRBV7-6	-	TRBD2	TRBJ2-3	15	TGTGCCAGCAGCCCGAACAGCCTAGCGGGAGATACGCAGTATTTT	CASSPNSLAGDTQYF
TRBV6-5	-	-	TRBJ1-4	13	TGTGCCAGCAGTCATATAGTTAATGAAAAACTGTTTTTT	CASSHIVNEKLFF
TRBV6-6	-	TRBD1	TRBJ1-5	14	TGTGCCAGCAGTGGACAGGGGAGAAATCAGCCCCAGCATTTT	CASSGQGRNQPQHF
TRBV6-5	-	-	TRBJ1-2	12	TGTGCCAGCAGGGACAGAAAATATGGCTACACCTTC	CASRDRKYGYTF
TRBV29-1	once	TRBD2	TRBJ2-5	17	TGCAGCGCCCCTGGGACTAGCGGGAATGCGGTACAAGAGACCCAGTACTTC	CSAPGTSGNAVQETQYF
TRBV18	-	TRBD2	TRBJ2-7	15	TGTGCCAGCTCACCACCGGACGGGAGGGCCGGGGAGCAGTACTTC	CASSPPDGRAGEQYF
TRBV18	-	-	TRBJ2-7	15	TGTGCCAGCTCACCACCGCCGCGGGTTCCCTACGAGCAGTACTTC	CASSPPPRVPYEQYF
TRBV6-5	few	-	TRBJ2-3	13	TGTGCCAGCAGTAGACGGGTCACAGATACGCAGTATTTT	CASSRRVTDTQYF
TRBV14	-	-	TRBJ2-7	15	TGTGCCAGCAGCCAAGGTAGCAGCAGGACCTACGAGCAGTACTTC	CASSQGSSRTYEQYF
TRBV5-4	-	TRBD1	TRBJ1-1	16	TGTGCCAGCAGCCGTTACCGGGACAGGGCCCAACCTGAAGCTTTCTTT	CASSRYRDRAQPEAFF
TRBV19	-	-	TRBJ2-3	13	TGTGCCAGTTCACTTGGGGGACCAGATACGCAGTATTTT	CASSLGGPDTQYF
TRBV18	-	-	TRBJ2-5	15	TGTGCCAGCTCACCGGGCAGTCAAAGGCAAGAGACCCAGTACTTC	CASSPGSQRQETQYF
TRBV28	-	-	TRBJ2-6	11	TGTGCCAGCAGTCTTAGACAGCGCCTGACTTTC	CASSLRQRLTF
TRBV11-2	-	-	TRBJ2-7	15	TGTGCCAGCAGCTCGAGGTCTGGGGGGTTGGGCGAGCAGTACTTC	CASSSRSGGLGEQYF
TRBV4-1	-	TRBD1	TRBJ1-4	18	TGCGCCAGCAGCCAAGTCCTTCGGGCAAAACAGGGGAATGAAAAACTGTTTTTT	CASSQVLRAKQGNEKLFF